This record concerns one TCR beta chain sequence. These data originate in a study of Ad26.COV2.S vaccination and SARS-CoV-2 variants. Sequencing was performed with immunoSEQ multiplex PCR; in TCRdb, only in-frame clones are kept and a portion is missing. Among a few hundred thousand clones listed, about four fifths were seen once. Treatment given: roughly 18 received Ad26.COV2.S at low or high dose, single or two shots; about 5 received placebo; per-sample allocation not given. Samples analyzed were those drawn on day 63 after the first vaccine or placebo injection. The CDR3 is 13 amino acids. Trimming took off 0 bases at V and 15 bases at J, with 15 bases between the two ends. CDR1 SGHDN and CDR2 FVKESK come from the germline V gene.

The V and J genes are TRBV14 and TRBJ2-1; possible D gene TRBD1, 6 bases. This sequence originates from a person between 18 and 59 years old who received the Ad26.COV2.S COVID-19 vaccine or a placebo. Sample: peripheral blood, taken in a trial of Ad26.COV2.S vaccine versus placebo. The chain's CDR3 is CASSQDRGGTRFF. The CDR3 DNA reads as TGTGCCAGCAGCCAAGATCGAGGGGGAACGCGGTTCTTC.